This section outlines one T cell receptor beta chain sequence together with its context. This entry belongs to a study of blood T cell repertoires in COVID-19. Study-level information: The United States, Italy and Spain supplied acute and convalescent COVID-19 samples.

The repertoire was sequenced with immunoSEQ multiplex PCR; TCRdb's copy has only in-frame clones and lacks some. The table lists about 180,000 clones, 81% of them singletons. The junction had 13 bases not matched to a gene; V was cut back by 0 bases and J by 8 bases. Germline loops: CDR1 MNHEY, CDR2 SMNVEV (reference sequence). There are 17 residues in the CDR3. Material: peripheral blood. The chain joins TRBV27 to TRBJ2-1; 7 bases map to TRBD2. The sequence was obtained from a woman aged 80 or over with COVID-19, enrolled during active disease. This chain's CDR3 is CASSLSARAGEVDEQFF. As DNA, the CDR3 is TGTGCCAGCAGTTTATCGGCCCGGGCGGGAGAAGTCGATGAGCAGTTCTTC.